This T cell receptor (beta chain) was observed in a study of T cell changes during pregnancy in multiple sclerosis. Data came from immunoSEQ multiplex PCR; TCRdb stores just in-frame clones and leaves some out. The sample lists approximately 44,000 clones, roughly 92% occurring once. This sample comprised CD4+ T cells from peripheral blood mononuclear cells, obtained in the third trimester of pregnancy. This receptor was identified in a female donor with multiple sclerosis, enrolled in a pregnancy study.

CDR3 nucleotides: TGTGCCAGCACCTCGGGGGGCGGGAGGGCCAGTAATGAGCAGTTCTTC. This codes for CASTSGGGRASNEQFF. The rearrangement joins TRBV2 to TRBJ2-1, with 9 bases fitting TRBD2. Trimming at V came to 7 bases and at J to 7 bases, leaving 14 bases not matched to a gene. Per germline, CDR1 SNHLY and CDR2 FYNNEI. CDR3 length: 16 amino acids.